This T cell receptor (beta chain) was identified in a study of response to subunit inactivated influenza vaccine. General study findings and limits: Each seasonal influenza vaccination recruits few new T cells, the authors suggested.

This clonotype was seen only a few times. The antigen remains undetermined. Germline CDR1 is SGHTA and CDR2 is FQGNSA. After removal of 5 bases from V and 0 bases from J, the junction contained 6 bases not matched to a gene. This CDR3 region has 16 residues. Via MiXCR, TCRdb re-called the RT-PCR reads, giving one row per CDR3 protein. The sample contains 550,000 to 650,000 distinct CDR3 sequences, approximately 12% of which appear only once. This specimen consisted of PBMCs from blood, obtained on the day of vaccination. The chain has TRBV7-2 and TRBJ2-3, with 9 bases lining up with TRBD1. The sequence derives from a man aged 45-65 years who received an inactivated influenza vaccine. CDR3 sequence reads: CASSPGTGRSTDTQYF. The CDR3 nucleotides are TGTGCCAGCAGCCCGGGGACAGGGAGAAGCACAGATACGCAGTATTTT.